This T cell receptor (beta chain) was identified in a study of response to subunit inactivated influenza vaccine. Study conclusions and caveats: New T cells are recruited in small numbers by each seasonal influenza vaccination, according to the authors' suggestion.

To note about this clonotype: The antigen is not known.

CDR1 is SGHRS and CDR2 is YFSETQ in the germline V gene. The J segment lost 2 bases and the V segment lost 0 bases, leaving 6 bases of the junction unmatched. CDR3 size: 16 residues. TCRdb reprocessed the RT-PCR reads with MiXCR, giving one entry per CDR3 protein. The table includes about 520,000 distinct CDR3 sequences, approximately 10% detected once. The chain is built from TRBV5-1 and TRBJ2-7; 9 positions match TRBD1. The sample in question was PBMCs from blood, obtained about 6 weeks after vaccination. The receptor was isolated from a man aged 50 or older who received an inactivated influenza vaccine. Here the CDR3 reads CASSLAEGTGPYEQYF. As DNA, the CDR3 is TGCGCCAGCAGCTTGGCTGAGGGGACAGGGCCCTACGAGCAGTACTTC.